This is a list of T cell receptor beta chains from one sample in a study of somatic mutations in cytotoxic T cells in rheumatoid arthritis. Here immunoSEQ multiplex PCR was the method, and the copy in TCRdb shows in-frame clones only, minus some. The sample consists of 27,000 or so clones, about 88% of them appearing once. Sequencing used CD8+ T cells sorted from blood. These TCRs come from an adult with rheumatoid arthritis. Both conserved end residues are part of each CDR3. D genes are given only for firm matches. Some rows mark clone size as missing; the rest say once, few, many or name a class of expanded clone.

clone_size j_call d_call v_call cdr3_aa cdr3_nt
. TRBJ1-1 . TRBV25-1 CASSELGGPEAFF TGTGCCAGCAGTGAATTAGGTGGGCCTGAAGCTTTCTTT
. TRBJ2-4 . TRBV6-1 CASSGSQRVAKNIQYF TGTGCCAGCAGTGGGAGCCAAAGGGTGGCCAAAAACATTCAGTACTTC
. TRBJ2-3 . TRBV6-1 CASSVISGESTDTQYF TGTGCCAGCAGTGTTATATCAGGGGAAAGCACAGATACGCAGTATTTT
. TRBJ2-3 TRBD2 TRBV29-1 CSVETSGGDGRSTDTQYF TGCAGCGTTGAAACTAGCGGGGGGGATGGGAGGAGCACAGATACGCAGTATTTT
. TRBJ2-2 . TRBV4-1 CASSQVRNTGELFF TGCGCCAGCAGCCAAGTTAGGAACACCGGGGAGCTGTTTTTT
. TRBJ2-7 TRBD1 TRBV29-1 CSVELGEETGDYEQYF TGCAGCGTTGAATTAGGCGAAGAGACAGGGGACTACGAGCAGTACTTC
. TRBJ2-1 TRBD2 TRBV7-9 CASSPRTSGVDYNEQFF TGTGCCAGCAGCCCTCGGACTAGCGGGGTAGACTACAATGAGCAGTTCTTC
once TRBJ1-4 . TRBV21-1 CASSRQGLNEKLFF TGTGCCAGCAGCCGACAGGGGCTTAATGAAAAACTGTTTTTT
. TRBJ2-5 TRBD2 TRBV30 CAWSSALAGETQYF TGTGCCTGGAGTTCTGCGCTAGCGGGGGAGACCCAGTACTTC
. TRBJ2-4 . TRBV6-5 CASSFSGAKNIQYF TGTGCCAGCAGTTTCAGCGGAGCCAAAAACATTCAGTACTTC
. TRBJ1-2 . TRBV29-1 CSVEEVGLNYGYTF TGCAGCGTTGAAGAGGTTGGACTTAACTATGGCTACACCTTC
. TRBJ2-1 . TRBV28 CATSEGDYNEQFF TGTGCCACCTCGGAGGGCGACTACAATGAGCAGTTCTTC
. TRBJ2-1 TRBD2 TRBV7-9 CASSSSAAGVFYNEQFF TGTGCCAGCAGCTCATCGGCGGCGGGGGTTTTCTACAATGAGCAGTTCTTC
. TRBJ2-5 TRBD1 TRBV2 CASSFSVGTGDLGETQYF TGTGCCAGCAGTTTCAGCGTGGGGACAGGGGATCTTGGGGAGACCCAGTACTTC
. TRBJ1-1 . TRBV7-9 CASSFLFRGNTEAFF TGTGCCAGCAGCTTTCTTTTCAGGGGGAACACTGAAGCTTTCTTT
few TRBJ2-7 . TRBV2 CASIAVYEQYF TGTGCCAGCATTGCGGTCTACGAGCAGTACTTC
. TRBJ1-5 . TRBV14 CASSQGINQPQHF TGTGCCAGCAGCCAAGGTATCAATCAGCCCCAGCATTTT
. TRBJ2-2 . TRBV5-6 CASSLAATGHTGELFF TGTGCCAGCAGCTTGGCCGCGACAGGTCACACCGGGGAGCTGTTTTTT
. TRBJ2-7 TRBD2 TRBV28 CASSFDSGRSDYEQYF TGTGCCAGCAGTTTTGATAGCGGGAGGTCCGACTACGAGCAGTACTTC
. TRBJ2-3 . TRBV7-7 CASSLGDTDTQYF TGTGCCAGCAGCTTAGGTGACACAGATACGCAGTATTTT
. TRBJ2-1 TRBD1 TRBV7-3 CASSLIGTGWDEQFF TGTGCCAGCAGCTTAATTGGGACAGGGTGGGATGAGCAGTTCTTC
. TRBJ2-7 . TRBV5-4 CASSLGYEQYF TGTGCCAGCAGCTTGGGCTACGAGCAGTACTTC